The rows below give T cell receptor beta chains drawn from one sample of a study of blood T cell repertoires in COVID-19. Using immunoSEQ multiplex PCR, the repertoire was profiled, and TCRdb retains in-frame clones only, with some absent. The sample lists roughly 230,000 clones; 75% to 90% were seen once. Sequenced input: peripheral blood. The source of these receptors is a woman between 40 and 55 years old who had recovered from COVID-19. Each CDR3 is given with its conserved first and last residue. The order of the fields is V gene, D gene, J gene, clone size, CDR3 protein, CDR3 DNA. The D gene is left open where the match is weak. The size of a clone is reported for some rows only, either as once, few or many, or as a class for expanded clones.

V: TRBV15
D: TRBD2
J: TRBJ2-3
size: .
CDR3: CATSRGLAGVWADTQYF
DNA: TGTGCCACCAGCAGAGGGCTAGCGGGAGTTTGGGCAGATACGCAGTATTTT

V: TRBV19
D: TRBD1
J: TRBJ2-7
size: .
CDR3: CASSDPGTGAHEQYF
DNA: TGTGCCAGTAGTGACCCGGGGACAGGGGCCCACGAGCAGTACTTC

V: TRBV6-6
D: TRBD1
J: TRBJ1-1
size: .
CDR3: CASRLGTGPGGTEAFF
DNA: TGTGCCAGCAGACTAGGGACAGGTCCTGGGGGCACTGAAGCTTTCTTT

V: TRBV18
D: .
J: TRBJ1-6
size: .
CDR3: CASSPYQAGSYNSPLHF
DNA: TGTGCCAGCTCACCATACCAAGCGGGGTCCTATAATTCACCCCTCCACTTT

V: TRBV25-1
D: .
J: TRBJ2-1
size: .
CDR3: CASSDPGYNEQFF
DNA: TGTGCCAGCAGTGATCCGGGCTACAATGAGCAGTTCTTC

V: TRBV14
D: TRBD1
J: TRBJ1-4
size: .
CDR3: CASSKDRGQTEKLFF
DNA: TGTGCCAGCAGCAAAGACAGGGGGCAGACTGAAAAACTGTTTTTT

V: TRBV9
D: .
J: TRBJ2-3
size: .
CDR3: CASSRGLTSTDTQYF
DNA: TGTGCCAGCAGCAGGGGACTTACTAGCACAGATACGCAGTATTTT

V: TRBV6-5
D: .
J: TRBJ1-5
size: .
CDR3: CASSYSRYSNQPQHF
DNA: TGTGCCAGCAGTTACTCGCGGTATAGCAATCAGCCCCAGCATTTT

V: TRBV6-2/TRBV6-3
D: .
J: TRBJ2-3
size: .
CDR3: CASSYLRVSTDTQYF
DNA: TGTGCCAGCAGTTACCTGAGAGTTAGCACAGATACGCAGTATTTT

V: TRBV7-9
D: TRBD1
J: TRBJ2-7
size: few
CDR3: CASSRDSPQGVQYF
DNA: TGTGCCAGCAGCAGGGACTCACCACAGGGGGTGCAGTACTTC

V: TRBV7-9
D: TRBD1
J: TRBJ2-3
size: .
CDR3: CASSLGQGSDTQYF
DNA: TGTGCCAGCAGCTTAGGACAGGGGTCAGATACGCAGTATTTT

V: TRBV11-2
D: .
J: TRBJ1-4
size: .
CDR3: CASSTTFGEEKLFF
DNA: TGTGCCAGCAGCACTACGTTTGGTGAGGAAAAACTGTTTTTT

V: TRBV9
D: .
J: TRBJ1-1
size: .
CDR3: CASSIRQENTEAFF
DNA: TGTGCCAGCAGCATCCGACAGGAGAACACTGAAGCTTTCTTT

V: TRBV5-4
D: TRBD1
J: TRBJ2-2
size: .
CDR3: CASSRGQTGVITGELFF
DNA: TGTGCCAGCAGCCGAGGCCAGACAGGGGTAATCACCGGGGAGCTGTTTTTT

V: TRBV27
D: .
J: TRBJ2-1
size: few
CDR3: CAVRLGLSYNEQFF
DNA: TGTGCCGTTAGGCTAGGACTTTCCTACAATGAGCAGTTCTTC

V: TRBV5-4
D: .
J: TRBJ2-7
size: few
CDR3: CASSLGPSADYEQYF
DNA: TGTGCCAGCAGCTTGGGACCCTCGGCGGACTACGAGCAGTACTTC